Given below is one T cell receptor (beta chain) in context. Its antigen target is currently unknown. Base qualities are not recorded, but no much larger clone differs from it by a single base. These data originate in a study of blood T cell repertoires in COVID-19 (dated by TCRdb to about 2020). Looking at the study overall: Samples from collaborators originated in the United States, Italy and Spain and spanned both the acute and convalescent phases of COVID-19. The prospective study material was composed of cDNA or gDNA derived from T cells, B-cell-depleted T cells, or PBMCs. Deeply sampled blood TCRbeta repertoires from subjects exposed to, actively infected with, or recovered from COVID-19 were included in the dataset. The repertoires were released in a freely available public database meant as a resource for research on the immune response to SARS-CoV-2. Samples came from the ongoing ImmuneRACE study (first 160 participants) plus 1,254 subjects from 6 global collaborators. Sample metadata almost always included a de-identified subject ID, COVID-19 status, age in years and sex. Where HLA class I and class II types were available, the types were taken from metadata supplied by the sample provider, not from assay-based typing. General findings and caveats noted by the study authors: The amount of clinical and demographic metadata varied by source and participant and was provided uncurated.

A second Seattle source provided samples from volunteer blood donors who had recovered from COVID-19. Collaborating institutions collected whole blood in K2EDTA tubes following their own protocols. Collaborator samples were shipped for TCRbeta analysis as frozen whole blood, isolated PBMCs, or DNA extracted from either sample type. The immunoSEQ Assay, a bias-controlled multiplex PCR, was used to amplify TCRbeta CDR3 regions from genomic DNA. The original methods were these. Nucleated cell counts per sample were estimated from amplification of reference gene primers within the assay. To quantify the absolute abundance of each unique TCRbeta CDR3 rearrangement, sequence reads were collapsed and filtered. Productive Simpson clonality was computed per sample as the square root of Simpson's diversity index over productive rearrangements. In TCRdb, the immuneACCESS table is reduced to in-frame sequences with V and J assigned. These tables do not hold every clone; where another copy was compared, an unresolved V gene accounts for under half, and the others remain unexplained. That table gives V, J and clone size, and the DNA gave D and trimming. This sample gives roughly 120,000 clones in total; approximately 87% of them show up just once. The ten largest clones capture 7.5% to 9% of the sample.

The cysteine opens and the phenylalanine closes a CDR3 of 15 amino acids. Solely the CDR3 DNA is kept, with 45 bases framed from the first base. V is shortened by 4 bases, J by 0 bases, and the region joining them spans 13 bases. The CDR1 and CDR2 encoded by the germline V gene (reference sequence) are SGHKS and YYEKEE. The chain couples TRBV5-5 to TRBJ1-1; TRBD1 is possibly the D segment (5 matching bases). The TCR comes from a man between 65 and 85 years old who had recovered from COVID-19. The sequencing input was peripheral blood. CDR3 reads: CASSPRQMMNTEAFF. Read as DNA, the sequence is TGTGCCAGCAGCCCCAGACAGATGATGAACACTGAAGCTTTCTTT.